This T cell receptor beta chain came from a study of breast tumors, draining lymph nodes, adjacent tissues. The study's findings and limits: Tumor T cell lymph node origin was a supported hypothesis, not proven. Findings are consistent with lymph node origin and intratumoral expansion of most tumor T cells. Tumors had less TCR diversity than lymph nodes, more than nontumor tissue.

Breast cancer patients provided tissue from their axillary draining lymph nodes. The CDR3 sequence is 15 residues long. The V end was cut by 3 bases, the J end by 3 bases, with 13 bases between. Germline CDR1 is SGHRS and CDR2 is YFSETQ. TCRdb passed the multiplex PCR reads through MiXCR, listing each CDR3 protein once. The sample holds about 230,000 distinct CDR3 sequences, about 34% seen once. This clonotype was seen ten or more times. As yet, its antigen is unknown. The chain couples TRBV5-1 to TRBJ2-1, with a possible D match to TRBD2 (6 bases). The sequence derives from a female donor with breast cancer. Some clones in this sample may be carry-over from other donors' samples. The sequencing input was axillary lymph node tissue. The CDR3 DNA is TGCGCCAGCAGCTGGGAGACTAGAGGCTACAATGAGCAGTTCTTC. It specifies CASSWETRGYNEQFF.